This T cell receptor beta chain stems from a study of blood T cell repertoires in COVID-19. Study background: Sample material is recorded as cDNA or gDNA derived from T cells, B-cell-depleted T cells, or PBMCs.

In the study's own analysis: From reference gene primer amplification, estimates of nucleated cell counts were derived. This table comes from immunoSEQ multiplex PCR, and its TCRdb copy is limited to in-frame clones, with some not included. From that table come the V and J calls and clone size; the DNA was used to work out D and trimming. The sample contains 350,000 to 400,000 clones, roughly 91% of which appear only once. This CDR3 is 16 amino acids long. V was shortened by 3 bases and J by 5 bases, with 18 bases between the two germline ends. Germline CDR1 MRHNA, CDR2 SNTAGT. Two negative PCRs, clearance, or symptom resolution were required of recovered Cohort 3 donors.

The V and J genes are TRBV6-4 and TRBJ2-3, with TRBD2 as a possible D gene (7 bases). The material sequenced was PBMCs or T cells enriched from blood (not recorded which). This TCR derives from a woman aged 18 to 35 who had recovered from COVID-19. CDR3 DNA sequence: TGTGCCAGCAGTGAGGGTGGGGGGGCCGCCGGAGATACGCAGTATTTT. Its protein product is CASSEGGGAAGDTQYF.